This TCR beta chain was sequenced for a study of CD8 T cells in Susac syndrome. A quantity of roughly 0.5 to 1 ug RNA underwent reverse transcription using random hexamers. The method of amplification for TCR beta CDR3 was immunoSEQ multiplex PCR, covering 54 Vbeta and 13 Jbeta. Each CDR3 protein is one row after TCRdb ran MiXCR on the immunoSEQ multiplex PCR reads. The profile shows over 150,000 distinct CDR3 sequences, around 96% of them singletons. V was pared by 0 bases and J by 0 bases, with 8 bases between. CDR3 length: 15 amino acids. Germline loops: CDR1 SGHNT, CDR2 YENEEA. The multiple sclerosis controls were treatment-naive patients, and their relapsing-remitting disease was stable or active. TEMRA cells underwent FACS enrichment and CD8+ and CD4+ T cells underwent negative isolation.

The sequenced sample consisted of CD4+ T cells from PBMCs. The sequence derives from a human donor with multiple sclerosis. The V and J genes are TRBV11-3 and TRBJ2-5; D uncertain. In nucleotides, the CDR3 is TGTGCCAGCAGCTTAGATGGGGTAGACCAAGAGACCCAGTACTTC. As protein: CASSLDGVDQETQYF.